The 28 T cell receptor beta chains below all came from one sample that was sequenced in a study of spatial heterogeneity in lung cancer. TCRdb reprocessed the 5' RACE reads with MiXCR, giving one entry per CDR3 protein. The sample has 45,000 to 65,000 distinct CDR3 sequences, 7.4% seen once. Time point meaning: blood at routine non-recurrence follow-up after resection. Sequencing covered unsorted whole RNA taken from tumor, nontumor lung or frozen PBMC. This sample comprised PBMCs, obtained at follow-up. The receptors here all came from a female donor with early-stage non-small cell lung cancer.

This clonotype was seen ten or more times. V gene TRBV5-1 combines with J gene TRBJ2-7; weak D call: TRBD2 (6 bases). Trimming took off 4 bases at V and 4 bases at J, with 15 bases between the two ends. The germline CDR1 and CDR2 sequences are SGHRS and YFSETQ. This CDR3 has 14 residues. CDR3 DNA sequence: TGCGCCAGCAGCCTTGACCCCGGGACTTACGAGCAGTACTTC. The encoded protein is CASSLDPGTYEQYF.

This clonotype was detected only a few times. The rearrangement uses TRBV5-4 and TRBJ2-3; the match to TRBD1 covers 7 bases. J lost 0 bases, V lost 3 bases, and 7 bases had no gene match. Germline lookup yields CDR1 SGHNT and CDR2 YYREEE (reference sequence). CDR3 size: 16 residues. The CDR3 spells CASSSPQTGSTDTQYF. The CDR3 nucleotides are TGTGCCAGCAGCTCGCCCCAGACAGGGAGCACAGATACGCAGTATTTT.

The table lists this clonotype with many counts. This chain links TRBV18 with TRBJ2-3, with D unclear. Per germline, CDR1 KGHSH and CDR2 LQKENI. V was cut by 3 bases and J by 4 bases, with 14 bases left in between. The CDR3 is made up of 15 amino acids. CDR3: CASSPAPTRADTQYF. The DNA for the CDR3 is TGTGCCAGCTCACCGGCTCCGACCCGGGCAGATACGCAGTATTTT.

The V call is TRBV2, the J call TRBJ2-7, with TRBD2 matching over 12 bases. The CDR3 spans 15 residues. The V gene's germline CDR1 is SNHLY and CDR2 FYNNEI. After removal of 2 bases from V and 6 bases from J, the junction contained 5 bases not matched to a gene. Written as DNA, the CDR3 is TGTGCCAGCAGTGAAAGGGCTAGCGGGGGGGTCGAGCAGTACTTC. It translates to CASSERASGGVEQYF.

This clonotype was counted many times. The chain employs TRBV27 and TRBJ1-1; D remains unclear. V was pared by 4 bases and J by 1 base, with 7 bases between. CDR1 and CDR2 from the germline V gene are MNHEY and SMNVEV (reference sequence). This CDR3 contains 13 residues. As DNA, the CDR3 is TGTGCCAGCAGTTGGTCGGGGAACACTGAAGCTTTCTTT. This translates into CASSWSGNTEAFF.

This clonotype was recorded at least ten times. The V call is TRBV20-1, the J call TRBJ2-3, with D tentatively TRBD1 (6 bases). The CDR3 consists of 13 residues. V was clipped by 6 bases and J by 5 bases, with 15 bases between them. Germline CDR1 DFQATT, CDR2 SNEGSKA (reference sequence). CDR3 nucleotides: TGCAGTGCACAGGGCCGGGTTGGAGATACGCAGTATTTT. Protein product: CSAQGRVGDTQYF.

This clonotype was recorded a few times. V usage is TRBV6-5 and J usage is TRBJ2-5; 9 bases map to TRBD1. Germline values: CDR1 MNHEY, CDR2 SVGAGI. J lost 2 bases, V lost 5 bases, and 3 bases had no gene match. The CDR3 is made up of 14 amino acids. CDR3 protein: CASSLQGAQETQYF. CDR3 nucleotides: TGTGCCAGCAGTCTACAGGGGGCTCAAGAGACCCAGTACTTC.

This clonotype was detected many times. The chain is built from TRBV5-1 and TRBJ2-1; TRBD2 matches 8 bases. With 3 bases clipped from V and 5 bases from J, the junction kept 25 bases outside the gene matches. The germline V gene has CDR1 SGHRS and CDR2 YFSETQ. The CDR3 spans 21 residues. The DNA for the CDR3 is TGCGCCAGCAGCTCTGTCGTGGACAGCCCCTCCGGGACTAGAACCAACAATGAGCAGTTCTTC. Its protein is CASSSVVDSPSGTRTNNEQFF.

The J gene is TRBJ2-1, the V gene TRBV7-9; D uncertain. CDR1 and CDR2 from the germline V gene are SEHNR and FQNEAQ (reference sequence). V was pared by 3 bases and J by 4 bases, with 7 bases between. The CDR3 consists of 13 residues. The CDR3 spells CASSFSQYNEQFF. In nucleotides, the CDR3 is TGTGCCAGCAGCTTTTCCCAGTACAATGAGCAGTTCTTC.

This clonotype was observed many times. The rearrangement links TRBV7-9 to TRBJ2-3; tentatively, D is TRBD1 or TRBD2 (5 bases each). Trimming cost V 1 base and J 4 bases, with 15 bases left between them. This CDR3 region has 16 residues. CDR1 SEHNR and CDR2 FQNEAQ come from the germline V gene (reference sequence). DNA for the CDR3: TGTGCCAGCAGCTTAGTCGGGGCCGGTAAGGCAGATACGCAGTATTTT. This sequence encodes CASSLVGAGKADTQYF.

As regards this clonotype: Sequence at one end of the junction differs from germline and may be a read error. The V call is TRBV4-1, the J call TRBJ2-3; 7 bases agree with TRBD2. In germline, CDR1 is MGHRA, CDR2 YSYEKL. The CDR3 sequence is 16 residues long. The CDR3 region is CTSSDSSGNPTDTQYF. DNA of the CDR3: TGCACCAGCAGCGACTCAAGCGGGAACCCCACAGATACGCAGTATTTT.

This chain connects TRBV4-1 to TRBJ1-4; the D gene is possibly TRBD1 (5 bases). Germline CDR1 is MGHRA and CDR2 is YSYEKL. The CDR3 length is 16 residues. V lost 2 bases to trimming and J lost 0 bases, with 10 bases between them. CDR3 nucleotides: TGCGCCAGCAGCCAAAAGGACACTTCAACTAATGAAAAACTGTTTTTT. Protein product: CASSQKDTSTNEKLFF.

This clonotype was found many times. The V gene is TRBV7-2, the J gene TRBJ1-4; 8 bases are shared with TRBD1. The CDR3 contains 15 residues. CDR1 and CDR2 from the germline V gene are SGHTA and FQGNSA. After removal of 5 bases from V and 5 bases from J, the junction contained 7 bases not matched to a gene. The chain's CDR3 is CASSPQGALNEKLFF. The CDR3 nucleotides read TGTGCCAGCAGCCCTCAGGGGGCGCTGAATGAAAAACTGTTTTTT.

V and J are TRBV10-2 and TRBJ1-2; D unclear. V lost 0 bases and J 8 bases, leaving 4 bases between the germline ends. This CDR3 spans 11 amino acids. The germline V gene has CDR1 WSHSY and CDR2 SAAADI. The CDR3 here is CASSESRGYTF. For the CDR3, the DNA is TGCGCCAGCAGTGAGTCTCGGGGCTACACCTTC.

This clonotype was seen repeatedly, ten times or more. This chain links TRBV12-3 or TRBV12-4 with TRBJ2-1, with D possibly being TRBD1 (5 bases). CDR3 length: 14 amino acids. Trimming cost V 6 bases and J 6 bases, with 15 bases left between them. The CDR3 DNA reads as TGTGCCAGCAGAGACAGCCTAGTACCCAATGAGCAGTTCTTC. Its protein product is CASRDSLVPNEQFF.

To note about this clonotype: A much larger clone lies one base from this, so it may be a read error. The missing conserved phenylalanine or tryptophan at the end of this CDR3 makes a read error likely. The chain is built from TRBV20-1 and TRBJ1-6, with D tentatively TRBD1 (5 bases). CDR1 and CDR2 from the germline V gene are DFQATT and SNEGSKA (reference sequence). CDR3 size: 17 residues. V lost 8 bases to trimming and J lost 4 bases, with 24 bases between them. The CDR3, as DNA: TGCAGTTCAAACACGGCCGAGGACCGGGGGTATAATTCACCCCTCCACCTT. This codes for CSSNTAEDRGYNSPLHL.

This clonotype was seen many times. The CDR3 DNA follows: TGTGCCAGCTCACCGTTACAGGGGAGTCGCTATGGCTACACCTTC. It translates to CASSPLQGSRYGYTF. The chain joins TRBV18 to TRBJ1-2; 7 bases are shared with TRBD1. The CDR3 has 15 amino acids. Germline trimming cut 3 bases from V and 4 bases from J; bases unmatched to any gene: 8. Germline V gene lookup returns CDR1 KGHSH and CDR2 LQKENI. The entire variable domain, with the rest obtained from reference TRBV18 and TRBJ1-2, is as follows: NAGVMQNPRHLVRRRGQEARLRCSPMKGHSHVYWYRQLPEEGLKFMVYLQKENIIDESGMPKERFSAEFPKEGPSILRIQQVVRGDSAAYFCASSPLQGSRYGYTFGSGTRLTVV.

This clonotype appeared many times. This rearrangement joins TRBV6-6 to TRBJ2-7; no clear D. This CDR3 has 12 residues. Germline V gene data show CDR1 as MNHNY and CDR2 as SVGAGI (reference sequence). The V end lost 6 bases, the J end lost 0 bases, and 6 bases lay between the germline ends. The CDR3 spells CASSPGSYEQYF. Written as DNA, the CDR3 is TGTGCCAGCAGCCCGGGCTCCTACGAGCAGTACTTC.

This clonotype came up a few times. The chain couples TRBV20-1 to TRBJ2-3; the D call may be TRBD1 or TRBD2 (6 bases each). CDR1 is DFQATT, CDR2 SNEGSKA, per germline (reference sequence). The V end lost 6 bases, the J end lost 8 bases, and 24 bases lay between the germline ends. The CDR3 covers 15 residues. The CDR3 nucleotides read TGCAGTGCCACCTCGATGGGGGGCGCTTGGTCTACGCAGTATTTT. Translated, it gives CSATSMGGAWSTQYF.

The table lists this clonotype with a few counts. The rearrangement links TRBV5-8 to TRBJ2-3, with 8 bases aligning to TRBD1. The germline V gene has CDR1 SGHTS and CDR2 YDEGEE. With V trimmed by 4 bases and J by 2 bases, 15 bases remained unmatched. The CDR3 runs to 18 residues. CDR3 amino acids: CASSLSKGGQGNTDTQYF. CDR3 nucleotide sequence: TGTGCCAGCAGCCTGTCAAAAGGAGGACAGGGAAACACAGATACGCAGTATTTT.

This clonotype was detected ten times or more. This chain connects TRBV12-3 or TRBV12-4 to TRBJ2-5, with D maybe TRBD1 (6 bases). V shed 5 bases and J shed 4 bases, with 14 bases lying between them. This CDR3 contains 14 residues. Here the CDR3 reads CASSLGGGGETQYF. Written as DNA, the CDR3 is TGTGCCAGCAGTCTAGGTGGGGGCGGAGAGACCCAGTACTTC.

This clonotype was picked up many times. This chain connects TRBV18 to TRBJ2-1; 8 bases agree with TRBD2. CDR3 length equals 18 residues. Germline-derived CDR1 and CDR2 are KGHSH and LQKENI. The V gene end was trimmed by 2 bases and the J gene end by 0 bases; junction bases not matched to a gene: 9. Here the CDR3 DNA reads TGTGCCAGCTCACCAAGGAGCGGGGGATTAAGCTCCTACAATGAGCAGTTCTTC. As protein: CASSPRSGGLSSYNEQFF.

As regards this clonotype: This may be a read error, as it is one base from a much larger clone. The genes are TRBV19 and TRBJ2-1; perhaps TRBD1 as D (5 bases). Germline CDR1 is LNHDA and CDR2 is SQIVND (reference sequence). The CDR3 consists of 14 residues. Deletions cut 7 bases from V and 3 bases from J, with 13 bases between. The CDR3: CASTVLDSYNEQFF. CDR3 in DNA: TGTGCCAGTACCGTCCTCGACAGCTACAATGAGCAGTTCTTC. Using reference TRBV19 and TRBJ2-1 for the parts outside the CDR3, the full variable domain is DGGITQSPKYLFRKEGQNVTLSCEQNLNHDAMYWYRQDPGQGLRLIYYSQIVNDFQKGDIAEGYSVSREKKESFPLTVTSAQKNPTAFYLCASTVLDSYNEQFFGPGTRLTVL.

This clonotype was seen repeatedly, ten times or more. The rearrangement links TRBV7-2 to TRBJ1-2; no firm D call. Germline V gene data show CDR1 as SGHTA and CDR2 as FQGNSA. The CDR3 has 12 residues. V was trimmed by 2 bases and J by 1 base, leaving 2 bases between them. CDR3 residues: CASSLNNYGYTF. CDR3 nucleotides: TGTGCCAGCAGCTTAAATAACTATGGCTACACCTTC.

Many counts were recorded for this clonotype. The chain couples TRBV27 to TRBJ2-3; the match to TRBD2 covers 8 bases. The CDR3 covers 16 residues. V shed 5 bases and J 10 bases; nucleotides not matched to a gene: 17. The germline V gene encodes CDR1 MNHEY and CDR2 SMNVEV (reference sequence). The CDR3 DNA sequence: TGTGCCAGCAGTCCGGGGAGCGGGGGTCCACCGTTTCCGCAGTATTTT. Translated, it gives CASSPGSGGPPFPQYF.

This clonotype was observed many times. Mismatch with germline at one junction end may stem from a read error. The rearrangement links TRBV5-4 to TRBJ2-7; TRBD2 matches 7 bases. Germline assignment: CDR1 SGHNT and CDR2 YYREEE (reference sequence). The CDR3 has 15 residues. The CDR3 spells CASSLPSGASDEQYF. DNA for the CDR3: TGTGCCAGCAGCTTGCCGAGCGGGGCCTCCGACGAGCAGTACTTC.

This clonotype was seen a few times. V and J are TRBV20-1 and TRBJ2-7; D unresolved. The germline V gene encodes CDR1 DFQATT and CDR2 SNEGSKA (reference sequence). The CDR3 contains 13 residues. The CDR3 DNA reads as TGCAGCACCGTTCGAATGAGCTCCTACGAGCAGTACTTC. Its protein is CSTVRMSSYEQYF.

This clonotype was seen many times. The CDR3 protein is CASSPSPSYGDEQFF. The CDR3, as DNA: TGCGCCAGCAGCCCGTCCCCCAGCTACGGGGATGAGCAGTTCTTC. This chain links TRBV5-1 with TRBJ2-1, with D possibly being TRBD2 (5 bases). The CDR3 extends over 15 amino acids. Trimming shortened V by 4 bases and J by 8 bases, and 19 bases separated the two germline ends. Germline V gene data show CDR1 as SGHRS and CDR2 as YFSETQ.